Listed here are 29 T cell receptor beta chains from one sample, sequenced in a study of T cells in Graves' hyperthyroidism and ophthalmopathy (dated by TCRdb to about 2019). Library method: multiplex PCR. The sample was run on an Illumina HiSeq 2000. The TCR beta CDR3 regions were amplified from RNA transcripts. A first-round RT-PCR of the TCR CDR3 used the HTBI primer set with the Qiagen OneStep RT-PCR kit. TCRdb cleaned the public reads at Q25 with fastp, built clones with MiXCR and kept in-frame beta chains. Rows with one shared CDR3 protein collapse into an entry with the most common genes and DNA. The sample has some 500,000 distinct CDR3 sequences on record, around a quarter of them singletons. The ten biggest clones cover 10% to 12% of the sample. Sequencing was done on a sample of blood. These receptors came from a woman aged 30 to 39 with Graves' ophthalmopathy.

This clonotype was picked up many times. DNA for the CDR3: TGTGCCAGCAGTTACGTCCCGCCAGGGGACGAGCAGTACTTC. Protein product: CASSYVPPGDEQYF. The genes are TRBV6-5 and TRBJ2-7, with D maybe TRBD1 (6 bases). The CDR3 is made up of 14 amino acids. CDR1 is MNHEY and CDR2 is SVGAGI in the germline V gene. The ends were cut back, 2 bases at V and 5 bases at J, with 13 bases in the middle.

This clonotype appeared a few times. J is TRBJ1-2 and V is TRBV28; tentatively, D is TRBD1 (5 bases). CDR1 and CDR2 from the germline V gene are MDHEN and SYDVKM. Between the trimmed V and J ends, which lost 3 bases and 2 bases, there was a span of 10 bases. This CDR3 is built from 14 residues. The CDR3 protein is CASSLTVLNYGYTF. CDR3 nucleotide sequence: TGTGCCAGCAGTTTGACAGTATTAAACTATGGCTACACCTTC.

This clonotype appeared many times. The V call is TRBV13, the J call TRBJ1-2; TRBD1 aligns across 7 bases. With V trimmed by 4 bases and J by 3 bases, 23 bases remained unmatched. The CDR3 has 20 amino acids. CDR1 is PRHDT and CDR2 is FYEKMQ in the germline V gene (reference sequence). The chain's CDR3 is CASSYIRQGQARGRDYGYTF. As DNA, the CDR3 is TGTGCCAGCAGCTATATCCGACAGGGACAAGCCCGAGGGCGCGACTATGGCTACACCTTC.

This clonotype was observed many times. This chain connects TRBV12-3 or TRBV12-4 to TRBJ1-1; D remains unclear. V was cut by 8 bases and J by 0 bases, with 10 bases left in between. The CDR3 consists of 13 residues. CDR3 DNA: TGTGCCAGCGGAATGGGCATGAACACTGAAGCTTTCTTT. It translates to CASGMGMNTEAFF.

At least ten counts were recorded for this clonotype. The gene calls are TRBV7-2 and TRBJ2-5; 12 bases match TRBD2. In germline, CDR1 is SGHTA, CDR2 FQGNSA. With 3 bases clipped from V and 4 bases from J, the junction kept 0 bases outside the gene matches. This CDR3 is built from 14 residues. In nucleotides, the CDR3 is TGTGCCAGCAGCTTGACTAGCGGGGGAGAGACCCAGTACTTC. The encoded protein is CASSLTSGGETQYF.

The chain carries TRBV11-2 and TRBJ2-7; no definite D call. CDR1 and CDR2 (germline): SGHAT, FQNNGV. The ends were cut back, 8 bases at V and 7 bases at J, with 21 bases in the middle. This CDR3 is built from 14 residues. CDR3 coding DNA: TGTGCCAGCCGCCGACTGAGCTCCTTTACGGAGCAGTACTTC. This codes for CASRRLSSFTEQYF.

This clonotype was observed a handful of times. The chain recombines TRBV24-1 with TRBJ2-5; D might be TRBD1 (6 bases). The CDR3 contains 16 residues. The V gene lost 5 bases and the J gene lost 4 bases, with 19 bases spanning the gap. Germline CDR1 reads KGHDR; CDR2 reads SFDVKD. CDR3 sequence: CATSGLGALGGETQYF. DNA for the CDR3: TGTGCCACCAGTGGATTGGGGGCCCTAGGAGGAGAGACCCAGTACTTC.

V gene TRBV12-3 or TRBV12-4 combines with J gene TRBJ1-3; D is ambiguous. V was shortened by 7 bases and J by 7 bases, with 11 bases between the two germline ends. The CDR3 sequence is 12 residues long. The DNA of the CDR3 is TGTGCCAGCAATGAGTTTCGGAACACCATATATTTT. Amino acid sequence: CASNEFRNTIYF.

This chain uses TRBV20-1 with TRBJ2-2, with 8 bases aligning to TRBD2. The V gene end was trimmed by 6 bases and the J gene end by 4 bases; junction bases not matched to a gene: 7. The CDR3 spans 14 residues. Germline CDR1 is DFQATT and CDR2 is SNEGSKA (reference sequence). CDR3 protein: CSAREGVSTGELFF. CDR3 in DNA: TGCAGTGCCCGGGAGGGGGTTAGCACCGGGGAGCTGTTTTTT.

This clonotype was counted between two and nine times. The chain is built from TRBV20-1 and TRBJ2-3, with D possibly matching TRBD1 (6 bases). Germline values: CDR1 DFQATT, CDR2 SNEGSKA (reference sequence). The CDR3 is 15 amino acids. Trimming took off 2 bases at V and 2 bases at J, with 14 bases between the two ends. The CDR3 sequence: CSARRGRDNTDTQYF. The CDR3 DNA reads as TGCAGTGCTAGAAGGGGTCGGGACAACACAGATACGCAGTATTTT.

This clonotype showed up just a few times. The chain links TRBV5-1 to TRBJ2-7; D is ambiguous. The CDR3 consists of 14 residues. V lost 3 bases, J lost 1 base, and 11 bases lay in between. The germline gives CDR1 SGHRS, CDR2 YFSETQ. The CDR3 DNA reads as TGCGCCAGCAGCTCGCCACCTCGTTCCTACGAGCAGTACTTC. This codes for CASSSPPRSYEQYF.

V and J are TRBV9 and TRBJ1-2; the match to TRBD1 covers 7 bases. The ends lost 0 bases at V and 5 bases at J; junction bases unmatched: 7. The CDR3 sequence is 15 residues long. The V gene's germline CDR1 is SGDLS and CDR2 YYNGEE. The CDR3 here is CASSVDPGQTYGYTF. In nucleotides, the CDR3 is TGTGCCAGCAGCGTAGACCCGGGACAGACATATGGCTACACCTTC.

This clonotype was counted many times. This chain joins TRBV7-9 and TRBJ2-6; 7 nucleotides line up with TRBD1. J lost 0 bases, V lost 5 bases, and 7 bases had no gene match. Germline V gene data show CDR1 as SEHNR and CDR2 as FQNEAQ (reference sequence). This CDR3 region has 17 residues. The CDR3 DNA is TGTGCCAGCAGCCGCGTCGGGACAGTCTCTGGGGCCAACGTCCTGACTTTC. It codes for CASSRVGTVSGANVLTF.

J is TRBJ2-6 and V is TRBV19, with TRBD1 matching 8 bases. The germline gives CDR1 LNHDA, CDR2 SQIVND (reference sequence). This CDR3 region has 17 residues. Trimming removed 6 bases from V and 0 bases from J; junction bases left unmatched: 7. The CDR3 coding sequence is TGTGCCAGTAGCCGGGACAGGCACGTCTCTGGGGCCAACGTCCTGACTTTC. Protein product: CASSRDRHVSGANVLTF.

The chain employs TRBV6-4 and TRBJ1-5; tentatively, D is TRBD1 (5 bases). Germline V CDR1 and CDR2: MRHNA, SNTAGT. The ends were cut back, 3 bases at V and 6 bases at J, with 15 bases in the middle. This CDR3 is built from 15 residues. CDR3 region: CASSDNPKGSQPQHF. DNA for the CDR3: TGTGCCAGCAGTGATAACCCTAAGGGGAGTCAGCCCCAGCATTTT.

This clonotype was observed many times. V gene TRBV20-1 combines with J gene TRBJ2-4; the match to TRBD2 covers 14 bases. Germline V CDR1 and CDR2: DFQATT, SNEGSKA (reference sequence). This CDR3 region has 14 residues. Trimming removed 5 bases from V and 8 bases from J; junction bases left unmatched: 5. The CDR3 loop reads CSALTSGGVDIQYF. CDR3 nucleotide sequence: TGCAGTGCTCTGACTAGCGGGGGGGTGGACATTCAGTACTTC.

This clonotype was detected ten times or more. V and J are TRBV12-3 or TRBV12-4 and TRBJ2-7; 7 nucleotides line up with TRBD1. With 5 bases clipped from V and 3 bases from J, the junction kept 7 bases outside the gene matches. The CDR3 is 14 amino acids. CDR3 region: CASSPRTGLYEQYF. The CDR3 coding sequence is TGTGCCAGCAGTCCACGGACAGGACTCTACGAGCAGTACTTC.

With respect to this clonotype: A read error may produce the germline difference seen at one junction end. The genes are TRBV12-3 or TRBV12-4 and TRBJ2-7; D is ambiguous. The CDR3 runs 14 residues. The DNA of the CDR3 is TGTGCCAGCAGCTTAGGAGCGTACGGAAACGAGCAGTACTTC. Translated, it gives CASSLGAYGNEQYF.

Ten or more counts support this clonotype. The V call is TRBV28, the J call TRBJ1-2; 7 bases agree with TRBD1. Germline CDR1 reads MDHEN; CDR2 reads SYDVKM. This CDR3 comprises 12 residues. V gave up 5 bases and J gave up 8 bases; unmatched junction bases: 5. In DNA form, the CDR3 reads TGTGCCAGCAGTAAACCGGACAGGGGCTACACCTTC. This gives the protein CASSKPDRGYTF.

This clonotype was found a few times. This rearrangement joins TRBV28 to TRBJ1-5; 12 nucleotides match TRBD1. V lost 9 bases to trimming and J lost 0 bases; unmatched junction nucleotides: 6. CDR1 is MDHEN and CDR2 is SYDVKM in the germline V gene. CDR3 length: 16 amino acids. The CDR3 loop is CASRDRGLPSNQPQHF. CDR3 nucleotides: TGTGCCAGTCGGGACAGGGGGCTTCCTAGCAATCAGCCCCAGCATTTT.

The CDR3 DNA sequence: TGCGCCAGCAGCCAACTCAACGGACAGGGACGAACTGAAGCTTTCTTT. This translates into CASSQLNGQGRTEAFF. This chain joins TRBV4-1 and TRBJ1-1, with 8 bases matching TRBD1. Germline loops: CDR1 MGHRA, CDR2 YSYEKL. Germline trimming cut 2 bases from V and 5 bases from J; bases unmatched to any gene: 10. This CDR3 has 16 amino acids.

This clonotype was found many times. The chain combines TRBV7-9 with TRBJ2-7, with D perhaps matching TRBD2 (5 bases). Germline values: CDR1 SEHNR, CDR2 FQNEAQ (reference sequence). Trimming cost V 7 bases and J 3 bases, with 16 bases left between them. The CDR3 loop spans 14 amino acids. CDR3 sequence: CASTTSGLGYEQYF. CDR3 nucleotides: TGTGCCAGCACTACAAGCGGACTGGGCTACGAGCAGTACTTC.

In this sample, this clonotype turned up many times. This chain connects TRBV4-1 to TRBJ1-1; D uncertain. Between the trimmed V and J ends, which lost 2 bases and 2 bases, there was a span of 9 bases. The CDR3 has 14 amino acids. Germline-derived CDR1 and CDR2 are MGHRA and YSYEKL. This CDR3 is CASSQNPVNTEAFF. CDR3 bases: TGCGCCAGCAGCCAAAATCCAGTAAACACTGAAGCTTTCTTT.

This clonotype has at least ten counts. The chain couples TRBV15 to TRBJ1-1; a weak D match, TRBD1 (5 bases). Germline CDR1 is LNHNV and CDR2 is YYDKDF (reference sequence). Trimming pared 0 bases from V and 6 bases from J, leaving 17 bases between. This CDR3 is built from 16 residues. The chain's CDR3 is CATSREVDVRAPEAFF. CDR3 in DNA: TGTGCCACCAGCAGAGAAGTCGATGTCAGGGCCCCTGAAGCTTTCTTT. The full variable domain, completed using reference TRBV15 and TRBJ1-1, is DAMVIQNPRYQVTQFGKPVTLSCSQTLNHNVMYWYQQKSSQAPKLLFHYYDKDFNNEADTPDNFQSRRPNTSFCFLDIRSPGLGDTAMYLCATSREVDVRAPEAFFGQGTRLTVV.

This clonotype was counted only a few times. The CDR3 reads CASSSLCVGRETQYF. CDR3 coding DNA: TGTGCCAGCAGTTCCCTGTGCGTGGGGAGGGAGACCCAGTACTTC. The chain carries TRBV6-7 and TRBJ2-5; perhaps TRBD2 as D (6 bases). TRBV6-7 is an open reading frame, and its role is uncertain. CDR3 size: 15 residues. Trimming removed 4 bases from V and 5 bases from J, with 17 bases in between.

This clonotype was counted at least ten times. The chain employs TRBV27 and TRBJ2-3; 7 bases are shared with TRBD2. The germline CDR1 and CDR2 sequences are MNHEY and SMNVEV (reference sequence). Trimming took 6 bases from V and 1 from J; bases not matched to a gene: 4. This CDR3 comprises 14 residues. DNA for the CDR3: TGTGCCAGCAGGCTAACTAGCGGCACAGATACGCAGTATTTT. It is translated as CASRLTSGTDTQYF.

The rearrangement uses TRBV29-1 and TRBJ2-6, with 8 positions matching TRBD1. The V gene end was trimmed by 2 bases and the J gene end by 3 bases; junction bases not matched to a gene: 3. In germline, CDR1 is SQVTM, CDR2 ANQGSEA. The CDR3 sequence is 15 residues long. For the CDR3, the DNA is TGCAGCGTTGAACCGACAGGGGATGGGGCCAACGTCCTGACTTTC. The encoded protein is CSVEPTGDGANVLTF. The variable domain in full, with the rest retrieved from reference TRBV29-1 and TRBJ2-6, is SAVISQKPSRDICQRGTSLTIQCQVDSQVTMMFWYRQQPGQSLTLIATANQGSEATYESGFVIDKFPISRPNLTFSTLTVSNMSPEDSSIYLCSVEPTGDGANVLTFGAGSRLTVL.

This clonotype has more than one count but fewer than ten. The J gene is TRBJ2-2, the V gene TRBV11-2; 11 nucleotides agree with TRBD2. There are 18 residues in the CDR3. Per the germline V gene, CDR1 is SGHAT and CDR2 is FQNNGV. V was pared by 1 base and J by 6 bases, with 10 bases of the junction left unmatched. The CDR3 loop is CASSLGGSVLAGAGELFF. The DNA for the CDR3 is TGTGCCAGCAGCTTAGGGGGATCTGTACTAGCGGGAGCCGGGGAGCTGTTTTTT.

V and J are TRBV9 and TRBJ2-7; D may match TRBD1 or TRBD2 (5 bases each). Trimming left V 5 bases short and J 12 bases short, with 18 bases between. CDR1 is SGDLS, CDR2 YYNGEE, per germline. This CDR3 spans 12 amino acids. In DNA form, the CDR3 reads TGTGCCAGCAGGGGGGAAGGGGCCCCTCTGTACTTC. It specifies CASRGEGAPLYF.